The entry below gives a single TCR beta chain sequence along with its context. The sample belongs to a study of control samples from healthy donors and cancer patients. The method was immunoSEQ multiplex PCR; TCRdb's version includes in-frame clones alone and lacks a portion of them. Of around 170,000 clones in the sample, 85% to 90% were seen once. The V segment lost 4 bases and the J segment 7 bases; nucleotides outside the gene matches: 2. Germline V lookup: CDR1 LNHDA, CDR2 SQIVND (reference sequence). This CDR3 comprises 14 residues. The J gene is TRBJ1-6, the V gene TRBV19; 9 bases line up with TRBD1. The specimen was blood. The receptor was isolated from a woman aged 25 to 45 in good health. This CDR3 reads CASSTGTGNSPLHF. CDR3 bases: TGTGCCAGTAGTACCGGGACAGGGAATTCACCCCTCCACTTT. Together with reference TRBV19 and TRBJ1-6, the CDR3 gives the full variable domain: DGGITQSPKYLFRKEGQNVTLSCEQNLNHDAMYWYRQDPGQGLRLIYYSQIVNDFQKGDIAEGYSVSREKKESFPLTVTSAQKNPTAFYLCASSTGTGNSPLHFGNGTRLTVT.